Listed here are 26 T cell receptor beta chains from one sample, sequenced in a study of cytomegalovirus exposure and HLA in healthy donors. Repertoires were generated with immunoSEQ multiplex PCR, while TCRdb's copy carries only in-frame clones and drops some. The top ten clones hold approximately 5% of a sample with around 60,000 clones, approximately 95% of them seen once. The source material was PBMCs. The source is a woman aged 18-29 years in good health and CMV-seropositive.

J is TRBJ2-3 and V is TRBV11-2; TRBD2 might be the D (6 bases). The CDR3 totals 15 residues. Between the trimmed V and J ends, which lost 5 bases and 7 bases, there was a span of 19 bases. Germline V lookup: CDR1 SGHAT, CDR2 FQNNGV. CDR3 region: CASSLRGLTVYTQYF. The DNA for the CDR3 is TGTGCCAGCAGCCTTCGGGGGTTGACTGTGTATACGCAGTATTTT. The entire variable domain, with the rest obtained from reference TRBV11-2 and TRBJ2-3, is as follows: EAGVAQSPRYKIIEKRQSVAFWCNPISGHATLYWYQQILGQGPKLLIQFQNNGVVDDSQLPKDRFSAERLKGVDSTLKIQPAKLEDSAVYLCASSLRGLTVYTQYFGPGTRLTVL.

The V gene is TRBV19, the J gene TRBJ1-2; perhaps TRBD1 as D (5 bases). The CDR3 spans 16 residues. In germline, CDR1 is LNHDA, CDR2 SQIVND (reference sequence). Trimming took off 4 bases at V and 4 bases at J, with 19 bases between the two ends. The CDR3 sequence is CASSRVGQGDIYGYTF. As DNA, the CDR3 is TGTGCCAGTAGTAGAGTGGGCCAGGGTGATATCTATGGCTACACCTTC.

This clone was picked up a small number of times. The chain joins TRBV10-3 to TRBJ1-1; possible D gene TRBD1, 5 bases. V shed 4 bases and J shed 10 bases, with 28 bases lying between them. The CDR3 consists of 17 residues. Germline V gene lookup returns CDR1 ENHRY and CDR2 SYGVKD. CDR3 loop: CAISGPLGGRGGRGAFF. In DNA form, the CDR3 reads TGTGCCATCAGTGGTCCCCTGGGAGGGCGCGGGGGACGGGGAGCTTTCTTT.

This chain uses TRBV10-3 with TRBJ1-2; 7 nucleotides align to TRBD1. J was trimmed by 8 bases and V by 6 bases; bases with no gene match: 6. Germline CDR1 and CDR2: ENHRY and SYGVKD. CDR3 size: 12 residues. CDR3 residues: CAIRTGEGGYTF. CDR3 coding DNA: TGTGCCATCAGAACAGGGGAAGGAGGCTACACCTTC.

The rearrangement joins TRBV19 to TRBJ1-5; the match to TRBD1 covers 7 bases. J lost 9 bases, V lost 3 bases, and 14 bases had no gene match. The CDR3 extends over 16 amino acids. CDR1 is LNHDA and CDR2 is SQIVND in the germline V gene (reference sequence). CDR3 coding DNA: TGTGCCAGTAGTATGGACAGGCCCAGAATCTTATCGCCCCAGCATTTT. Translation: CASSMDRPRILSPQHF.

The CDR3 DNA reads TGCGCCAGCAGCCTTCTCCCCTTTATAGCGGGGGATCAAAACACCGGGGAGCTGTTTTTT. This sequence encodes CASSLLPFIAGDQNTGELFF. This chain connects TRBV4-1 to TRBJ2-2, with 9 bases fitting TRBD2. The germline V gene encodes CDR1 MGHRA and CDR2 YSYEKL. This CDR3 is built from 20 residues. V gave up 4 bases and J gave up 2 bases; unmatched junction bases: 17.

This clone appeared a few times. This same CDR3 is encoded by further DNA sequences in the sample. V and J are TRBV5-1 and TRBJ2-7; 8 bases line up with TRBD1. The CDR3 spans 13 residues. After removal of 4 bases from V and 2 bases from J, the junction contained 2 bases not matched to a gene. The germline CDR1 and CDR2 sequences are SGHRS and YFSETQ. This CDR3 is CASSLDRAYEQYF. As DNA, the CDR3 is TGCGCCAGCAGCCTGGACAGGGCCTACGAGCAGTACTTC.

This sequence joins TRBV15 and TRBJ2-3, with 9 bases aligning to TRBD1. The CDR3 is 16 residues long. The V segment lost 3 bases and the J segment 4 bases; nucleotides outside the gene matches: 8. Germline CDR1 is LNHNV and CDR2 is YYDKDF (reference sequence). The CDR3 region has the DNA TGTGCCACCAGCAGCAGTACAGGGGGCAGGGCAGATACGCAGTATTTT. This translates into CATSSSTGGRADTQYF. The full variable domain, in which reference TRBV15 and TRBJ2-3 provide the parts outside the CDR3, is DAMVIQNPRYQVTQFGKPVTLSCSQTLNHNVMYWYQQKSSQAPKLLFHYYDKDFNNEADTPDNFQSRRPNTSFCFLDIRSPGLGDTAMYLCATSSSTGGRADTQYFGPGTRLTVL.

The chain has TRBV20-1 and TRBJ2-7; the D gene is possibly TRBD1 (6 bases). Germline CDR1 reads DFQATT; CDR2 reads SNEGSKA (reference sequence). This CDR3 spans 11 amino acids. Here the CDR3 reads CGAGTPYEQYF. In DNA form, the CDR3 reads TGCGGGGCCGGGACACCCTACGAGCAGTACTTC.

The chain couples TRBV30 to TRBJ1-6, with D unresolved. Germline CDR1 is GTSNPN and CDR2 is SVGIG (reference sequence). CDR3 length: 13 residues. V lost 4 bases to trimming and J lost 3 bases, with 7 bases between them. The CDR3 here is CAWTGNYNSPLHF. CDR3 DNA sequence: TGTGCCTGGACGGGGAACTATAATTCACCCCTCCACTTT.

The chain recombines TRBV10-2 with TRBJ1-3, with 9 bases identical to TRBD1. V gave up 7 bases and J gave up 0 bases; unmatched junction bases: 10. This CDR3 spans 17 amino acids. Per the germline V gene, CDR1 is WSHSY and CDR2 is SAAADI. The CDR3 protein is CASKNPDRGFSGNTIYF. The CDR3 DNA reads TGCGCCAGCAAAAACCCCGACAGGGGGTTCTCTGGAAACACCATATATTTT.

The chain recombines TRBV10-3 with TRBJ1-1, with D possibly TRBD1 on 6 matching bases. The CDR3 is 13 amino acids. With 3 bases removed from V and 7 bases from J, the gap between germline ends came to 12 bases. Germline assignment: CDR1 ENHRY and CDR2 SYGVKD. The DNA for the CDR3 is TGTGCCATCAGTGAAATAGGGGGAAATGAAGCTTTCTTT. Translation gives CAISEIGGNEAFF.

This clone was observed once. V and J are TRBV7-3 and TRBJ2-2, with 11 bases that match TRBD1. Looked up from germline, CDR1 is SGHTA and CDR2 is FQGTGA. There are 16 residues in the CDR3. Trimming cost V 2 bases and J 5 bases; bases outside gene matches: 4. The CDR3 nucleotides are TGTGCCAGCAGCTTAGAGGGGACAGGGGGGACCGGGGAGCTGTTTTTT. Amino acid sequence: CASSLEGTGGTGELFF.

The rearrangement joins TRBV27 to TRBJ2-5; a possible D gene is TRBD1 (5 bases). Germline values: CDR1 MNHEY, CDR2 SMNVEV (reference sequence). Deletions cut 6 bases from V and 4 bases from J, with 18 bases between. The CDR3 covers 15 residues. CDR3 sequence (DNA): TGTGCCAGCAGCGCCGACAGTGGCGACGGAGAGACCCAGTACTTC. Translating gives CASSADSGDGETQYF.

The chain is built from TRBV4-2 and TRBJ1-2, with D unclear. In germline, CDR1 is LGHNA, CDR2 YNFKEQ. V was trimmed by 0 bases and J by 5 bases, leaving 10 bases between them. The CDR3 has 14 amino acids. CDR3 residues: CASSQDPGPYGYTF. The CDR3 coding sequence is TGTGCCAGCAGCCAAGATCCCGGTCCGTATGGCTACACCTTC.

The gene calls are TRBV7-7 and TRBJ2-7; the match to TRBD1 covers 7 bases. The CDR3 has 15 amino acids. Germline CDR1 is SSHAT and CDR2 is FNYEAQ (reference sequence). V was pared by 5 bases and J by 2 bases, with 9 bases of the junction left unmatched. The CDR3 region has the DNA TGTGCCAGCAGCCCAGGGATGGACAGGCCCTACGAGCAGTACTTC. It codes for CASSPGMDRPYEQYF. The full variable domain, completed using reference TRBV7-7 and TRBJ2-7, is GAGVSQSPRYKVTKRGQDVTLRCDPISSHATLYWYQQALGQGPEFLTYFNYEAQPDKSGLPSDRFSAERPEGSISTLTIQRTEQRDSAMYRCASSPGMDRPYEQYFGPGTRLTVT.

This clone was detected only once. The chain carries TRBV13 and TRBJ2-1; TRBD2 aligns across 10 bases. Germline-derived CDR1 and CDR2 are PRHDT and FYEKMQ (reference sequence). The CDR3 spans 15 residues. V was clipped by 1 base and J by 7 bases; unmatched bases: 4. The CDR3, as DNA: TGTGCCAGCAGCTTAGCACTAGCGGGGATAAATGAGCAGTTCTTC. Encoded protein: CASSLALAGINEQFF.

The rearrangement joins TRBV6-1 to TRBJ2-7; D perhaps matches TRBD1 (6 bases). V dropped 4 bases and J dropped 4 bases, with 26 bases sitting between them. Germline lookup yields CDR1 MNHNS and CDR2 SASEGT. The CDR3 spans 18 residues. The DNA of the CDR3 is TGTGCCAGCAGTGGACAAGGGGGAAAAACCGTCGGGTTGTACGAGCAGTACTTC. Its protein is CASSGQGGKTVGLYEQYF.

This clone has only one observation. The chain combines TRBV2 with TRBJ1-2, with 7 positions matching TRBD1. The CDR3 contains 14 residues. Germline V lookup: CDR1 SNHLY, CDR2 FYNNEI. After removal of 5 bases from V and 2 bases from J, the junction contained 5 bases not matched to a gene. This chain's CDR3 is CASSTEGANYGYTF. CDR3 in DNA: TGTGCCAGCAGTACCGAGGGGGCCAACTATGGCTACACCTTC.

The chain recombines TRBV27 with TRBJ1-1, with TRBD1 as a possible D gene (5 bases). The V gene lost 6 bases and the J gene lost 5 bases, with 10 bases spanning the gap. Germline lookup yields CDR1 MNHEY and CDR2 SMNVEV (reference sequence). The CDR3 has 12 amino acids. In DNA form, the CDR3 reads TGTGCCAGCAGCATGGGGGGAACTGAAGCTTTCTTT. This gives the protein CASSMGGTEAFF.

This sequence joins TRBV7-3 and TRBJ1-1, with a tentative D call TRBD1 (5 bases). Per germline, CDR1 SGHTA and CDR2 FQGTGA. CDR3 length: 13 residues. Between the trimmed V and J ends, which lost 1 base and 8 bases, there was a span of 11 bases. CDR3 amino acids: CASSLNFGGEAFF. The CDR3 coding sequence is TGTGCCAGCAGCTTAAATTTCGGGGGGGAAGCTTTCTTT.

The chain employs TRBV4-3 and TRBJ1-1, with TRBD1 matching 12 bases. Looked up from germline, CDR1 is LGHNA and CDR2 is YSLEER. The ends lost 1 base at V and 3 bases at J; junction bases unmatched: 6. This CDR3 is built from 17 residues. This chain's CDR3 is CASSQGRDRGLYTEAFF. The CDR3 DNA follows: TGCGCCAGCAGCCAAGGCAGGGACAGGGGGCTGTACACTGAAGCTTTCTTT.

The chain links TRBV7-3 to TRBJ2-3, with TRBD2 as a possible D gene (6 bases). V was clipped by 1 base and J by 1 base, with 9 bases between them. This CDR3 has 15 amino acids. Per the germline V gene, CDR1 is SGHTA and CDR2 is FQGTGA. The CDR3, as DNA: TGTGCCAGCAGCTTAATTACGGGGGGCACAGATACGCAGTATTTT. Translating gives CASSLITGGTDTQYF.

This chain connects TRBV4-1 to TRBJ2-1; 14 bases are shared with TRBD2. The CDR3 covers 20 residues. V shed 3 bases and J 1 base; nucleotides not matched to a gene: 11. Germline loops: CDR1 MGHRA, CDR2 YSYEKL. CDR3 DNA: TGCGCCAGCAGCCAGGAACCGGGACTAGCGGGAGATAAATCCTACAATGAGCAGTTCTTC. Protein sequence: CASSQEPGLAGDKSYNEQFF.

CDR3 DNA: TGTGCCAGCAGCCCAAAACTAGCGGGAGCCTACAATGAGCAGTTCTTC. Its protein product is CASSPKLAGAYNEQFF. The J gene is TRBJ2-1, the V gene TRBV13, with 11 bases identical to TRBD2. Germline CDR1 PRHDT, CDR2 FYEKMQ (reference sequence). V was clipped by 5 bases and J by 2 bases; unmatched bases: 5. The CDR3 consists of 16 residues.

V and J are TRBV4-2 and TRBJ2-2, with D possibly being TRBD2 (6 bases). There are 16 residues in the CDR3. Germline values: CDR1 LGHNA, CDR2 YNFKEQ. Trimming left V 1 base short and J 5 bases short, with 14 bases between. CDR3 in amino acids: CASSQVAGRETGELFF. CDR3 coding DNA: TGTGCCAGCAGCCAAGTGGCGGGGCGGGAAACCGGGGAGCTGTTTTTT.